These 14 T cell receptor beta chains originate from one sample sequenced in a study of blood T cell repertoires in COVID-19. Assay: immunoSEQ multiplex PCR; the TCRdb copy retains only in-frame clones and omits some. The sample lists more than 80,000 clones, over 70% occurring once. Sequencing input: peripheral blood. The receptor source for this set is an older man with acute or convalescent COVID-19.

The chain carries TRBV12-5 and TRBJ1-6, with D possibly matching TRBD1 (6 bases). Trimming cost V 2 bases and J 8 bases, with 19 bases left between them. This CDR3 comprises 17 residues. Germline V CDR1 and CDR2: LGHNT, FRNRAP. In DNA, the CDR3 is TGTGCTAGTGGTTTGTTTCGGGGGGCCGTTTGGGATTCACCCCTCCACTTT. Protein: CASGLFRGAVWDSPLHF.

The chain joins TRBV10-3 to TRBJ2-3, with a weak D call TRBD2 (6 bases). The germline V gene has CDR1 ENHRY and CDR2 SYGVKD. Between the trimmed V and J ends, which lost 2 bases and 5 bases, there was a span of 11 bases. The CDR3 runs 14 residues. The CDR3 spells CAISEPSERDTQYF. CDR3 DNA: TGTGCCATCAGTGAGCCTAGCGAAAGAGATACGCAGTATTTT.

This clone was picked up one time. The chain uses TRBV4-1 and TRBJ2-3, with 8 bases identical to TRBD2. CDR3 size: 16 residues. J was trimmed by 2 bases and V by 0 bases; bases with no gene match: 4. Germline V gene lookup returns CDR1 MGHRA and CDR2 YSYEKL. The CDR3 here is CASSQDPSGFTDTQYF. CDR3 sequence (DNA): TGCGCCAGCAGCCAAGATCCTAGCGGGTTCACAGATACGCAGTATTTT.

The chain links TRBV4-1 to TRBJ2-5; 11 nucleotides match TRBD2. With V trimmed by 4 bases and J by 2 bases, 3 bases remained unmatched. Germline V gives CDR1 MGHRA, CDR2 YSYEKL. CDR3 length: 15 amino acids. The CDR3 is CASSRSSGRQETQYF. CDR3 bases: TGCGCCAGCAGCCGATCTAGCGGGAGGCAAGAGACCCAGTACTTC.

The chain uses TRBV29-1 and TRBJ2-1, with 8 bases matching TRBD2. Trimming removed 6 bases from V and 3 bases from J; junction bases left unmatched: 7. The CDR3 totals 14 residues. Germline CDR1 is SQVTM and CDR2 is ANQGSEA. In nucleotides, the CDR3 is TGCAGCGTCCGGGGCGGGGGGTACTACAATGAGCAGTTCTTC. Translating it yields CSVRGGGYYNEQFF.

The chain has TRBV5-1 and TRBJ1-3; 7 nucleotides line up with TRBD1. The CDR3 is made up of 15 amino acids. Germline V gene lookup returns CDR1 SGHRS and CDR2 YFSETQ. Losses at the gene ends were 6 bases for V and 3 bases for J; bases not matched to a gene: 9. Here the CDR3 reads CASTPTGRGGNTIYF. DNA for the CDR3: TGCGCCAGCACCCCGACAGGGCGCGGTGGAAACACCATATATTTT.

This clone has a single count. The chain uses TRBV5-4 and TRBJ1-4; a possible D gene is TRBD1 (6 bases). V was pared by 3 bases and J by 2 bases, with 14 bases between. Germline loops: CDR1 SGHNT, CDR2 YYREEE (reference sequence). The CDR3 runs to 16 residues. The CDR3 nucleotides are TGTGCCAGCAGCTCGGGGGGCGGGAGCACTAATGAAAAACTGTTTTTT. Translating gives CASSSGGGSTNEKLFF. Together with reference TRBV5-4 and TRBJ1-4, the CDR3 gives the full variable domain: ETGVTQSPTHLIKTRGQQVTLRCSSQSGHNTVSWYQQALGQGPQFIFQYYREEENGRGNFPPRFSGLQFPNYSSELNVNALELDDSALYLCASSSGGGSTNEKLFFGSGTQLSVL.

This clone has just one count. The rearrangement joins TRBV2 to TRBJ1-1; maybe TRBD1 (6 bases). V gave up 6 bases and J gave up 3 bases, with 11 bases separating them. The CDR3 is 13 amino acids. Germline V CDR1 and CDR2: SNHLY, FYNNEI. CDR3 coding DNA: TGTGCCAGCAGCGAGACAGGAGACACTGAAGCTTTCTTT. This gives the protein CASSETGDTEAFF.

The genes are TRBV28 and TRBJ1-2; D unresolved. The CDR3 loop spans 12 amino acids. The V and J ends lost 2 bases and 7 bases respectively, with 8 bases between them. Germline CDR1 reads MDHEN; CDR2 reads SYDVKM. CDR3 sequence (DNA): TGTGCCAGCAGTTTAAGGGAGTCTGGCTACACCTTC. Translating it yields CASSLRESGYTF.

The chain couples TRBV4-1 to TRBJ1-5; 10 nucleotides line up with TRBD1. This CDR3 has 18 residues. The trim removed 2 bases at V and 5 bases at J, leaving 12 bases unmatched. Germline CDR1 is MGHRA and CDR2 is YSYEKL. CDR3 in DNA: TGCGCCAGCAGCCAAAGAGTACCGGGACAGGGGTTTGATCAGCCCCAGCATTTT. Translated, it gives CASSQRVPGQGFDQPQHF.

The chain joins TRBV24-1 to TRBJ1-1; 8 nucleotides agree with TRBD1. Per germline, CDR1 KGHDR and CDR2 SFDVKD. The J segment lost 2 bases and the V segment lost 3 bases, leaving 4 bases of the junction unmatched. This CDR3 is built from 15 residues. Here the CDR3 reads CATSDPGQGNTEAFF. Written as DNA, the CDR3 is TGTGCCACCAGTGATCCCGGACAGGGTAACACTGAAGCTTTCTTT.

This rearrangement joins TRBV3-1 (or the pseudogene TRBV3-2) to TRBJ2-7; D is perhaps TRBD1 (5 bases). V lost 1 base, J lost 0 bases, and 7 bases lay in between. This CDR3 has 14 residues. Germline V gene sequence: CDR1 LGHDT, CDR2 YNNKEL (reference sequence). Here the CDR3 DNA reads TGTGCCAGCAGCCAAGGACAGAGCTCCTACGAGCAGTACTTC. This gives the protein CASSQGQSSYEQYF.

The rearrangement joins TRBV7-2 to TRBJ1-4, with D possibly TRBD1 on 6 matching bases. V shed 6 bases and J shed 7 bases, with 15 bases lying between them. Looked up from germline, CDR1 is SGHTA and CDR2 is FQGNSA. This CDR3 is built from 14 residues. The CDR3 sequence is CASSLNRAAEKLFF. The CDR3 region has the DNA TGTGCCAGCAGTTTAAACAGGGCTGCTGAAAAACTGTTTTTT.

The chain has TRBV6-1 and TRBJ1-5; the D gene is possibly TRBD1 (5 bases). This CDR3 is built from 16 residues. V was trimmed by 2 bases and J by 2 bases, leaving 13 bases between them. CDR1 and CDR2 (germline): MNHNS, SASEGT. CDR3 sequence: CASSELGGVGNQPQHF. The CDR3 nucleotides read TGTGCCAGCAGTGAATTGGGAGGGGTTGGCAATCAGCCCCAGCATTTT.